This section outlines one TCR beta chain sequence together with its context. The antigen is unknown. This sample was included in a study of T cell responses to AZD1222 COVID-19 vaccine. Profiling relied on immunoSEQ multiplex PCR, and the TCRdb table lists in-frame clones only, not all of them. Of 150,000 to 200,000 clones in the sample, around 92% were seen once. There are 15 residues in the CDR3. Trimming cost V 6 bases and J 4 bases; bases outside gene matches: 8. Looked up from germline, CDR1 is MNHEY and CDR2 is SVGAGI. Whole-study results and caveats: A mostly white British donor set with more females was recruited, and clonal diversity was possibly underestimated. Per reports, nearly half of all spike-specific TCRs target regions that are unmutated in variants. Distributed over spike, vaccine-associated CD4 TCRs predominated at 160-218 and 743-854. Researchers took repertoire samples only after the peak T cell response had come.

J is TRBJ2-7 and V is TRBV6-5, with 11 bases lining up with TRBD1. The clonotype originates from an adult who received the AZD1222 COVID-19 vaccine. This specimen was peripheral blood, taken 28 days after the second AZD1222 dose. CDR3 region: CASRRTGGFGYEQYF. CDR3 nucleotide sequence: TGTGCCAGCAGGCGGACAGGGGGCTTCGGTTACGAGCAGTACTTC.